Below are 30 T cell receptor beta chains sequenced from a single sample in a study of T cells in Graves' hyperthyroidism and ophthalmopathy. Amplification yielded TCR beta CDR3 regions, with RNA transcripts as the source. HTBI primers were employed in a first-round RT-PCR of the TCR CDR3. TCRdb reanalysed the multiplex PCR reads using MiXCR and keeps one entry per CDR3 protein. The data hold about 180,000 distinct CDR3 sequences, with 15% to 20% observed a single time. The sequenced material came from blood. The receptors stem from a woman in her forties or fifties with Graves' hyperthyroidism.

The table lists this clonotype with many counts. The chain employs TRBV5-5 and TRBJ1-4; D call uncertain. The V end was cut by 1 base, the J end by 7 bases, with 8 bases between. The germline V gene has CDR1 SGHKS and CDR2 YYEKEE (reference sequence). This CDR3 has 13 residues. DNA of the CDR3: TGTGCCAGCAGCTTGCTGGGCCGTGAAAAACTGTTTTTT. It encodes CASSLLGREKLFF. The full variable domain, its missing parts supplied by reference TRBV5-5 and TRBJ1-4, is DAGVTQSPTHLIKTRGQQVTLRCSPISGHKSVSWYQQVLGQGPQFIFQYYEKEERGRGNFPDRFSARQFPNYSSELNVNALLLGDSALYLCASSLLGREKLFFGSGTQLSVL.

The table lists this clonotype with many counts. The rearrangement joins TRBV20-1 to TRBJ1-3; D gene uncertain. The CDR3 totals 14 residues. Deletions cut 6 bases from V and 2 bases from J, with 14 bases between. Germline-derived CDR1 and CDR2 are DFQATT and SNEGSKA (reference sequence). The CDR3 loop reads CSAAGGVTGNTIYF. CDR3 nucleotides: TGCAGTGCCGCGGGTGGGGTCACTGGAAACACCATATATTTT.

The genes are TRBV20-1 and TRBJ1-2; perhaps TRBD1 as D (5 bases). Between the trimmed V and J ends, which lost 2 bases and 0 bases, there was a span of 7 bases. Looked up from germline, CDR1 is DFQATT and CDR2 is SNEGSKA (reference sequence). The CDR3 consists of 13 residues. In DNA, the CDR3 is TGCAGTGCTAGAAGGGGTCCTAACTATGGCTACACCTTC. The encoded protein is CSARRGPNYGYTF.

This clonotype was found many times. V and J are TRBV27 and TRBJ2-3, with D uncertain. The germline gives CDR1 MNHEY, CDR2 SMNVEV (reference sequence). Trimming shortened V by 8 bases and J by 2 bases, and 11 bases separated the two germline ends. The CDR3 contains 13 residues. CDR3 sequence reads: CASSRPHTDTQYF. The CDR3 DNA is TGTGCCAGCTCGAGACCCCACACAGATACGCAGTATTTT.

This clonotype was recorded at least ten times. V is TRBV18 and J is TRBJ2-3; perhaps TRBD2 as D (5 bases). In germline, CDR1 is KGHSH, CDR2 LQKENI. The V gene lost 5 bases and the J gene lost 6 bases, with 12 bases spanning the gap. This CDR3 spans 13 amino acids. The CDR3 DNA reads as TGTGCCAGCTCAATGGGAAGGGAGGATACGCAGTATTTT. It specifies CASSMGREDTQYF.

A few counts support this clonotype. The gene calls are TRBV5-6 and TRBJ1-4, with 11 bases that match TRBD1. Losses at the gene ends were 4 bases for V and 7 bases for J; bases not matched to a gene: 6. CDR3 length equals 15 residues. Germline values: CDR1 SGHDT, CDR2 YYEEEE. The CDR3 nucleotides are TGTGCCAGCAGCCGGACAGGGGGCGGATCTGAAAAACTGTTTTTT. As protein: CASSRTGGGSEKLFF.

The chain has TRBV29-1 and TRBJ1-1; D is unresolved. The CDR3 has 11 amino acids. Germline loops: CDR1 SQVTM, CDR2 ANQGSEA. Trimming pared 6 bases from V and 6 bases from J, leaving 11 bases between. The CDR3 region has the DNA TGCAGCGTCGGAATAACCTCTGAAGCTTTCTTT. Translation: CSVGITSEAFF.

This clonotype appeared a few times. The genes are TRBV19 and TRBJ2-5; a possible D gene is TRBD2 (5 bases). The CDR3 has 14 amino acids. The V gene lost 6 bases and the J gene lost 5 bases, with 16 bases spanning the gap. CDR1 and CDR2 (germline): LNHDA, SQIVND (reference sequence). The CDR3 region is CASSATAARETQYF. Here the CDR3 DNA reads TGTGCCAGTAGCGCTACAGCGGCCCGGGAGACCCAGTACTTC.

This clonotype was seen at least ten times. The genes are TRBV11-1 and TRBJ1-5; possible D gene TRBD1, 5 bases. There are 14 residues in the CDR3. V lost 5 bases and J 6 bases, leaving 14 bases between the germline ends. Per germline, CDR1 SGHAT and CDR2 FQDESV (reference sequence). The CDR3 protein is CASSGGGEGQPQHF. In DNA form, the CDR3 reads TGTGCCAGCAGCGGCGGGGGGGAAGGTCAGCCCCAGCATTTT.

Notes on this clonotype: Mismatch with germline at one junction end may stem from a read error. CDR3 residues: CAGSFPGSTEAFF. As DNA, the CDR3 is TGTGCCGGCAGCTTTCCGGGGAGCACTGAAGCTTTCTTT. This sequence joins TRBV11-2 and TRBJ1-1; D uncertain. Germline lookup yields CDR1 SGHAT and CDR2 FQNNGV. This CDR3 has 13 amino acids.

The CDR3 is CASSPARGGVSGTQFF. The CDR3 DNA follows: TGTGCCAGCAGTCCCGCACGGGGAGGGGTGAGCGGGACGCAGTTCTTC. The J gene is TRBJ2-1, the V gene TRBV12-3 or TRBV12-4, with TRBD2 matching over 7 bases. V was pared by 5 bases and J by 12 bases, with 19 bases of the junction left unmatched. This CDR3 has 16 amino acids.

This clonotype was counted many times. The CDR3 sequence: CSVLDASSYEQYF. The CDR3 DNA sequence: TGCAGCGTCCTCGACGCGAGCTCCTACGAGCAGTACTTC. This chain links TRBV29-1 with TRBJ2-7; no definite D call. Germline V CDR1 and CDR2: SQVTM, ANQGSEA. The CDR3 covers 13 residues. The germline V and J ends were trimmed by 6 bases and 0 bases, with 12 bases remaining between them.

Of note for this clonotype: Relative to the germline gene, one junction end is altered; a read error may explain this. The chain is built from TRBV2 and TRBJ1-6; unclear D gene. The CDR3 totals 14 residues. In germline, CDR1 is SNHLY, CDR2 FYNNEI. The CDR3 sequence: CASSRVIYNSPLHF. CDR3 DNA: TGTGCAAGCAGTCGGGTCATCTATAATTCACCCCTCCACTTT.

This clonotype has ten or more counts. V usage is TRBV29-1 and J usage is TRBJ2-7; the D gene is possibly TRBD2 (5 bases). CDR1 and CDR2 (germline): SQVTM, ANQGSEA. The CDR3 spans 13 residues. The V end was cut by 1 base, the J end by 2 bases, with 9 bases between. The CDR3 DNA is TGCAGCGTTGAAGCGGGGTCCACCTACGAGCAGTACTTC. Protein sequence: CSVEAGSTYEQYF.

This clonotype was recorded many times. The rearrangement uses TRBV7-2 and TRBJ2-7; 12 positions match TRBD1. The CDR3 runs 16 residues. Looked up from germline, CDR1 is SGHTA and CDR2 is FQGNSA. V shed 4 bases and J 4 bases; nucleotides not matched to a gene: 8. The CDR3 region is CASSSTGTGGSYEQYF. The CDR3 DNA follows: TGTGCCAGCAGCTCCACTGGGACAGGGGGCTCATACGAGCAGTACTTC.

This clonotype was counted between two and nine times. This chain uses TRBV5-1 with TRBJ1-4, with a possible D match to TRBD1 (5 bases). The V and J ends lost 0 bases and 3 bases respectively, with 12 bases between them. Germline CDR1 SGHRS, CDR2 YFSETQ. The CDR3 contains 16 residues. CDR3 nucleotides: TGCGCCAGCAGCTTGGGCCACGGGACGGCTAATGAAAAACTGTTTTTT. It encodes CASSLGHGTANEKLFF.

This clonotype has ten or more counts. The rearrangement links TRBV6-1 to TRBJ2-7; D not resolved. Germline CDR1 is MNHNS and CDR2 is SASEGT. V was clipped by 4 bases and J by 2 bases, with 9 bases between them. The CDR3 spans 13 residues. As DNA, the CDR3 is TGTGCCAGCAGTGCCTTTAGGACCTACGAGCAGTACTTC. This encodes CASSAFRTYEQYF.

The chain is built from TRBV7-9 and TRBJ1-5, with 9 bases lining up with TRBD1. Germline V gene data show CDR1 as SEHNR and CDR2 as FQNEAQ (reference sequence). Trimming took 5 bases from V and 4 from J; bases not matched to a gene: 9. The CDR3 has 16 amino acids. In DNA form, the CDR3 reads TGTGCCAGCAGCCAACCGTCGGACAGGGGAAATCAGCCCCAGCATTTT. It translates to CASSQPSDRGNQPQHF. Supplemented by reference TRBV7-9 and TRBJ1-5, the full variable domain reads DTGVSQNPRHKITKRGQNVTFRCDPISEHNRLYWYRQTLGQGPEFLTYFQNEAQLEKSRLLSDRFSAERPKGSFSTLEIQRTEQGDSAMYLCASSQPSDRGNQPQHFGDGTRLSIL.

The sample holds a few counts of this clonotype. This chain uses TRBV20-1 with TRBJ2-7, with D uncertain. V lost 4 bases and J lost 5, with 9 bases in between. The CDR3 totals 11 residues. The germline CDR1 and CDR2 sequences are DFQATT and SNEGSKA (reference sequence). As DNA, the CDR3 is TGCAGTGCTAATTTAGCCCACGAGCAGTACTTC. Protein product: CSANLAHEQYF.

This clonotype was observed at least ten times. V usage is TRBV6-2 or TRBV6-3 and J usage is TRBJ2-7; 7 bases agree with TRBD1. CDR3 length: 16 residues. The germline V gene encodes CDR1 MNHEY and CDR2 SVGEGT. The V gene end was trimmed by 5 bases and the J gene end by 0 bases; junction bases not matched to a gene: 10. CDR3 coding DNA: TGTGCCAGCAGTAATAACAGGGGCCCTTCCTCCTACGAGCAGTACTTC. This encodes CASSNNRGPSSYEQYF.

This clonotype appeared many times. This rearrangement joins TRBV5-1 to TRBJ2-3, with 9 bases lining up with TRBD2. Trimming took 0 bases from V and 0 from J; bases not matched to a gene: 5. The germline V gene encodes CDR1 SGHRS and CDR2 YFSETQ. This CDR3 region has 17 residues. CDR3 bases: TGCGCCAGCAGCTTGGCGGCTAGCGGGGAGAGCACAGATACGCAGTATTTT. Its translation is CASSLAASGESTDTQYF. Using reference TRBV5-1 and TRBJ2-3 for the parts outside the CDR3, the full variable domain is KAGVTQTPRYLIKTRGQQVTLSCSPISGHRSVSWYQQTPGQGLQFLFEYFSETQRNKGNFPGRFSGRQFSNSRSEMNVSTLELGDSALYLCASSLAASGESTDTQYFGPGTRLTVL.

In this sample, this clonotype turned up many times. The genes are TRBV19 and TRBJ2-7, with no clear D. V was trimmed by 4 bases and J by 2 bases, leaving 9 bases between them. Germline CDR1 and CDR2: LNHDA and SQIVND (reference sequence). The CDR3 totals 13 residues. Here the CDR3 DNA reads TGTGCCAGTAGTAATGGGATAACCTACGAGCAGTACTTC. Encoded protein: CASSNGITYEQYF.

The sample holds many counts of this clonotype. The rearrangement joins TRBV19 to TRBJ1-1, with D perhaps TRBD1 (6 bases). V was cut by 5 bases and J by 3 bases, with 16 bases left in between. Germline lookup yields CDR1 LNHDA and CDR2 SQIVND (reference sequence). CDR3 length equals 15 residues. The CDR3 region has the DNA TGTGCCAGTAGTCGTAGGGACACCGGAGACACTGAAGCTTTCTTT. It specifies CASSRRDTGDTEAFF.

This clonotype was counted many times. This chain connects TRBV19 to TRBJ2-7; 8 nucleotides line up with TRBD1. Trimming removed 4 bases from V and 4 bases from J; junction bases left unmatched: 9. The CDR3 is 15 amino acids. From germline, CDR1 is LNHDA and CDR2 SQIVND (reference sequence). The CDR3 region is CASSNAGRGLYEQYF. DNA for the CDR3: TGTGCCAGTAGTAACGCCGGCAGGGGGCTGTACGAGCAGTACTTC.

This clonotype was seen many times. The chain carries TRBV27 and TRBJ1-1; a possible D gene is TRBD1 (6 bases). The CDR3 length is 11 residues. Between the trimmed V and J ends, which lost 7 bases and 11 bases, there was a span of 14 bases. From germline, CDR1 is MNHEY and CDR2 SMNVEV (reference sequence). The CDR3 DNA follows: TGTGCCAGCATCCAACAGGGTTTGGCTTTCTTT. It specifies CASIQQGLAFF.

There are many counts of this clonotype. The rearrangement links TRBV28 to TRBJ1-4; D gene unclear. Germline CDR1 and CDR2: MDHEN and SYDVKM. CDR3 length equals 13 residues. V was clipped by 0 bases and J by 5 bases, with 4 bases between them. CDR3 residues: CASSLWGNEKLFF. The CDR3 coding sequence is TGTGCCAGCAGTTTATGGGGGAATGAAAAACTGTTTTTT.

Ten or more counts support this clonotype. V and J are TRBV7-8 and TRBJ2-7; D might be TRBD1 (5 bases). This CDR3 is built from 13 residues. Trimming cost V 5 bases and J 5 bases, with 13 bases left between them. Per the germline V gene, CDR1 is SGHVS and CDR2 is FQNEAQ. The CDR3 loop reads CASSPMLGDEQYF. The CDR3 coding sequence is TGTGCCAGCAGCCCCATGTTAGGGGACGAGCAGTACTTC.

V usage is TRBV7-2 and J usage is TRBJ1-1; 10 bases fit TRBD1. Losses at the gene ends were 1 base for V and 10 bases for J; bases not matched to a gene: 6. Germline CDR1 and CDR2: SGHTA and FQGNSA. The CDR3 loop spans 14 amino acids. The DNA of the CDR3 is TGTGCCAGCAGCTTAGGGGCCGGGACAGGGGTAGCTTTCTTT. It is translated as CASSLGAGTGVAFF.

As regards this clonotype: This may be a read error: a much more frequent sequence differs by one nucleotide. V usage is TRBV4-1 and J usage is TRBJ1-2, with no clear D. The CDR3 is 15 amino acids. Trimming left V 0 bases short and J 4 bases short, with 12 bases between. Germline CDR1 MGHRA, CDR2 YSYEKL. CDR3 DNA sequence: TGCGCCAGCAGCCAAGAAGAGCGGCTGGGCTATGGCTACACCTTC. This encodes CASSQEERLGYGYTF.

The V gene is TRBV9, the J gene TRBJ2-2; D is possibly TRBD1 or TRBD2 (5 bases each). CDR3 length: 15 residues. Germline V gene data show CDR1 as SGDLS and CDR2 as YYNGEE. V shed 2 bases and J shed 0 bases, with 8 bases lying between them. The CDR3: CASSVGTSNTGELFF. In nucleotides, the CDR3 is TGTGCCAGCAGCGTGGGGACCTCGAACACCGGGGAGCTGTTTTTT.